These 26 T cell receptor beta chains were sequenced from one sample in a study of T cell responses to AZD1222 COVID-19 vaccine. Using immunoSEQ multiplex PCR, the repertoire was profiled, and TCRdb retains in-frame clones only, with some absent. The table lists 75,000 to 85,000 clones, 90% of them singletons. The source was peripheral blood, collected 28 days after the second AZD1222 dose. These receptors came from an adult who received the AZD1222 COVID-19 vaccine.

This clone was detected only once. This rearrangement joins TRBV18 to TRBJ2-5; 9 bases are a match to TRBD1. The CDR3 runs to 14 residues. V was clipped by 4 bases and J by 7 bases; unmatched bases: 7. Germline CDR1 reads KGHSH; CDR2 reads LQKENI. For the CDR3, the DNA is TGTGCCAGCTCACTACAACAGGGGGCCGGGACCCAGTACTTC. Translation gives CASSLQQGAGTQYF.

The chain has TRBV6-2 or TRBV6-3 and TRBJ1-1, with 10 nucleotides matching TRBD1. The CDR3 has 15 amino acids. The junction had 4 bases not matched to a gene; V was cut back by 5 bases and J by 1 base. Germline V gene lookup returns CDR1 MNHEY and CDR2 SVGEGT. In DNA, the CDR3 is TGTGCCAGCAGTAACCGACAGGGGGCGAACACTGAAGCTTTCTTT. Its protein product is CASSNRQGANTEAFF.

The chain carries TRBV7-3 and TRBJ2-1; 8 positions agree with TRBD2. The CDR3 is made up of 18 amino acids. Germline CDR1 is SGHTA and CDR2 is FQGTGA. J lost 6 bases, V lost 4 bases, and 17 bases had no gene match. The CDR3 nucleotides read TGTGCCAGCAGCTCCCGCCGGGGGGGAGCGGGGGCCCGCAATGAGCAGTTCTTC. Encoded protein: CASSSRRGGAGARNEQFF.

This clone has more than one count but fewer than ten. The CDR3 DNA follows: TGTGCCAGTACTCCTCGGGAGGGGAGAAACTATGGCTACACCTTC. It codes for CASTPREGRNYGYTF. The V call is TRBV19, the J call TRBJ1-2; tentative D call: TRBD1 (5 bases). Trimming left V 7 bases short and J 2 bases short, with 17 bases between. Germline V gives CDR1 LNHDA, CDR2 SQIVND (reference sequence). This CDR3 is built from 15 residues.

The rearrangement links TRBV29-1 to TRBJ1-6, with unresolved D. Trimming took 5 bases from V and 6 from J, leaving 20 bases between them. CDR1 SQVTM and CDR2 ANQGSEA come from the germline V gene. The CDR3 runs to 16 residues. This chain's CDR3 is CSVSHGGVGGNSPLHF. CDR3 sequence (DNA): TGCAGCGTTTCTCACGGCGGCGTGGGAGGTAATTCACCCCTCCACTTT.

The gene calls are TRBV4-3 and TRBJ2-5; 8 bases agree with TRBD2. V lost 1 base, J lost 2 bases, and 3 bases stayed unmatched. The germline CDR1 and CDR2 sequences are LGHNA and YSLEER. This CDR3 is built from 15 residues. CDR3 sequence (DNA): TGCGCCAGCAGCCAAGGCGGACTAGCTCAAGAGACCCAGTACTTC. Encoded protein: CASSQGGLAQETQYF.

The chain has TRBV6-1 and TRBJ1-4; D not certain. The CDR3 spans 14 residues. The germline V gene has CDR1 MNHNS and CDR2 SASEGT. Deletions cut 5 bases from V and 2 bases from J, with 9 bases between. This CDR3 is CASSPQATNEKLFF. CDR3 in DNA: TGTGCCAGCAGTCCTCAAGCTACTAATGAAAAACTGTTTTTT.

The chain is built from TRBV9 and TRBJ2-5, with a weak D call TRBD2 (6 bases). The V and J ends lost 0 bases and 6 bases respectively, with 12 bases between them. The CDR3 covers 14 residues. Germline V gene data show CDR1 as SGDLS and CDR2 as YYNGEE. CDR3 sequence: CASSVGGEAQTQYF. CDR3 in DNA: TGTGCCAGCAGCGTAGGCGGGGAAGCCCAGACCCAGTACTTC.

This clone was observed once. This chain uses TRBV25-1 with TRBJ1-5, with 7 bases lining up with TRBD1. After removal of 6 bases from V and 4 bases from J, the junction contained 6 bases not matched to a gene. Germline assignment: CDR1 MGHDK and CDR2 SYGVNS. The CDR3 contains 14 residues. The CDR3 here is CASSQTGINQPQHF. The CDR3 region has the DNA TGTGCCAGCAGCCAGACAGGGATAAATCAGCCCCAGCATTTT.

This chain links TRBV6-1 with TRBJ1-1, with a possible D match to TRBD1 (5 bases). Germline V CDR1 and CDR2: MNHNS, SASEGT. V dropped 2 bases and J dropped 4 bases, with 8 bases sitting between them. The CDR3 has 13 residues. As DNA, the CDR3 is TGTGCCAGCAGTGAAATGAGGGGCACTGAAGCTTTCTTT. Protein sequence: CASSEMRGTEAFF.

This clone was detected a few times. V gene TRBV11-3 combines with J gene TRBJ2-1; the D is unclear. The CDR3 totals 13 residues. CDR1 and CDR2 (germline): SGHNT, YENEEA. Trimming shortened V by 0 bases and J by 8 bases, and 8 bases separated the two germline ends. In DNA form, the CDR3 reads TGTGCCAGCAGCTTAGATCAGAGCGATGAGCAGTTCTTC. Protein product: CASSLDQSDEQFF.

This chain links TRBV7-8 with TRBJ1-3; TRBD1 is a possible D gene (5 bases). This CDR3 contains 15 residues. Germline CDR1 SGHVS, CDR2 FQNEAQ. Trimming stripped 5 bases from V and 2 bases from J, with 13 bases between. The DNA for the CDR3 is TGTGCCAGCAGCCTAAGGGACCGTCCTGGAAACACCATATATTTT. Protein product: CASSLRDRPGNTIYF.

The chain has TRBV5-4 and TRBJ2-7; 11 bases agree with TRBD2. The germline gives CDR1 SGHNT, CDR2 YYREEE (reference sequence). The J segment lost 6 bases and the V segment lost 6 bases, leaving 17 bases of the junction unmatched. The CDR3 sequence is 17 residues long. The CDR3 spells CASKDYSGGAQGREQYF. DNA of the CDR3: TGTGCCAGCAAGGATTATAGCGGGGGGGCCCAAGGTCGCGAGCAGTACTTC.

J is TRBJ1-2 and V is TRBV6-5, with D possibly matching TRBD1 (5 bases). V lost 7 bases to trimming and J lost 4 bases, with 10 bases between them. The CDR3 contains 12 residues. Germline V gene lookup returns CDR1 MNHEY and CDR2 SVGAGI. The CDR3 bases are TGTGCCAGCACCCAGGGTGCCTATGGCTACACCTTC. Translated: CASTQGAYGYTF.

The CDR3 DNA is TGTGCCAGCAGCTTGGCCGGGAGCTCCTATAATTCACCCCTCCACTTT. As protein: CASSLAGSSYNSPLHF. The chain carries TRBV5-6 and TRBJ1-6; D gene unclear. CDR1 is SGHDT, CDR2 YYEEEE, per germline. This CDR3 comprises 16 residues. With 0 bases removed from V and 0 bases from J, the gap between germline ends came to 7 bases.

V usage is TRBV12-3 or TRBV12-4 and J usage is TRBJ1-1; D is undetermined. The CDR3 loop spans 13 amino acids. V lost 5 bases to trimming and J lost 10 bases, with 17 bases between them. CDR3: CASSSYPRSGAFF. CDR3 DNA: TGTGCCAGCAGTAGCTACCCCAGGTCTGGAGCTTTCTTT.

This clone has only a few counts. The chain recombines TRBV5-4 with TRBJ1-5, with 7 bases lining up with TRBD1. The CDR3 sequence is 15 residues long. CDR1 is SGHNT and CDR2 is YYREEE in the germline V gene (reference sequence). V gave up 4 bases and J gave up 1 base; unmatched junction bases: 5. The CDR3 region has the DNA TGTGCCAGCAGCCCTGGGACAGACAGCAATCAGCCCCAGCATTTT. It yields the protein CASSPGTDSNQPQHF.

This chain links TRBV5-1 with TRBJ2-5; 8 bases line up with TRBD1. Germline CDR1 SGHRS, CDR2 YFSETQ. Germline trimming cut 4 bases from V and 3 bases from J; bases unmatched to any gene: 5. CDR3 length equals 14 residues. The CDR3 nucleotides read TGCGCCAGCAGCGCCGGACAGGGTAAAGAGACCCAGTACTTC. It is translated as CASSAGQGKETQYF.

CDR3 region: CASSWGQGNEKLFF. CDR3 DNA: TGTGCCAGCAGTTGGGGACAGGGGAACGAAAAACTGTTTTTT. V and J are TRBV28 and TRBJ1-4; 10 positions match TRBD1. The CDR3 sequence is 14 residues long. The germline V gene has CDR1 MDHEN and CDR2 SYDVKM. The V segment lost 4 bases and the J segment 8 bases; nucleotides outside the gene matches: 4.

The chain employs TRBV5-1 and TRBJ2-7; 12 positions agree with TRBD1. V was pared by 0 bases and J by 5 bases, with 6 bases of the junction left unmatched. The CDR3 extends over 16 amino acids. Germline V lookup: CDR1 SGHRS, CDR2 YFSETQ. The CDR3 sequence: CASSLVTGTGGHEQYF. The CDR3 DNA reads TGCGCCAGCAGCTTGGTTACCGGGACAGGGGGCCACGAGCAGTACTTC.

This chain links TRBV28 with TRBJ2-6, with D uncertain. CDR3 length: 15 amino acids. Germline loops: CDR1 MDHEN, CDR2 SYDVKM. Trimming stripped 8 bases from V and 0 bases from J, with 11 bases between. CDR3 sequence: CASLRAGSGANVLTF. The CDR3 bases are TGTGCCAGCCTGAGAGCAGGCTCTGGGGCCAACGTCCTGACTTTC.

The chain uses TRBV28 and TRBJ1-2, with a weak D call TRBD1 (6 bases). The CDR3 contains 13 residues. V was shortened by 3 bases and J by 4 bases, with 9 bases between the two germline ends. Germline lookup yields CDR1 MDHEN and CDR2 SYDVKM. CDR3 coding DNA: TGTGCCAGCAGTTTGAGGGGGGGCTATGGCTACACCTTC. Protein sequence: CASSLRGGYGYTF.

The rearrangement links TRBV28 to TRBJ2-7; 10 bases line up with TRBD1. Per the germline V gene, CDR1 is MDHEN and CDR2 is SYDVKM. J gave up 3 bases and V 7 bases, and 6 bases lay outside the gene matches. The CDR3 sequence is 14 residues long. In nucleotides, the CDR3 is TGTGCCAGCACCGTAGGACAGGGGGGCTACGAGCAGTACTTC. Residues: CASTVGQGGYEQYF.

The CDR3 protein is CASSLWPSWDHGDEQFF. The CDR3, as DNA: TGTGCCAGCAGCTTATGGCCCAGCTGGGATCATGGCGATGAGCAGTTCTTC. The V call is TRBV7-3, the J call TRBJ2-1; D remains unclear. The CDR3 covers 17 residues. V gave up 2 bases and J gave up 8 bases, with 22 bases separating them. Per germline, CDR1 SGHTA and CDR2 FQGTGA. The whole variable domain, remainder taken from reference TRBV7-3 and TRBJ2-1, is GAGVSQTPSNKVTEKGKYVELRCDPISGHTALYWYRQSLGQGPEFLIYFQGTGAADDSGLPNDRFFAVRPEGSVSTLKIQRTERGDSAVYLCASSLWPSWDHGDEQFFGPGTRLTVL.

The chain combines TRBV27 with TRBJ2-5, with TRBD2 identical over 15 bases. Germline CDR1 is MNHEY and CDR2 is SMNVEV (reference sequence). CDR3 length equals 17 residues. V was pared by 5 bases and J by 4 bases, with 8 bases of the junction left unmatched. CDR3 protein: CASSTTGLAGGRETQYF. CDR3 nucleotides: TGTGCCAGCAGTACCACAGGACTAGCGGGGGGGCGAGAGACCCAGTACTTC.

The chain is built from TRBV19 and TRBJ2-7; the match to TRBD2 covers 13 bases. This CDR3 spans 16 amino acids. Germline trimming cut 5 bases from V and 0 bases from J; bases unmatched to any gene: 4. Germline assignment: CDR1 LNHDA and CDR2 SQIVND (reference sequence). CDR3 loop: CASSGGLAGDSYEQYF. The CDR3 DNA reads TGTGCCAGTAGTGGAGGACTAGCGGGGGACTCCTACGAGCAGTACTTC. The variable domain in full, completed from reference TRBV19 and TRBJ2-7, reads DGGITQSPKYLFRKEGQNVTLSCEQNLNHDAMYWYRQDPGQGLRLIYYSQIVNDFQKGDIAEGYSVSREKKESFPLTVTSAQKNPTAFYLCASSGGLAGDSYEQYFGPGTRLTVT.